The 30 T cell receptor beta chains below all came from one sample that was sequenced in a study of follicular helper T cells after annual influenza vaccination. Time point in this sample: 2014-2015 season, pre-vaccination. The method was immunoSEQ multiplex PCR; TCRdb's version includes in-frame clones alone and lacks a portion of them. The sample carries 26,000 or so clones, roughly 80% recorded once. The source material was CXCR5+ CD38- circulating T follicular helper cells from blood, sampled on the day of influenza vaccination. Subset given: circulating Tfh, non-naive CD4+CXCR5+PD-1+ (ICOS+CD38+ or ICOS-CD38-). The receptors were sampled from an adult who received the influenza vaccine.

The V gene is TRBV7-9, the J gene TRBJ2-4; 10 nucleotides align to TRBD1. The V gene's germline CDR1 is SEHNR and CDR2 FQNEAQ (reference sequence). This CDR3 is built from 16 residues. V trimming: 5 bases; J trimming: 5 bases; junction bases outside the gene matches: 9. CDR3 protein: CASSGLGQGIENIQYF. The DNA of the CDR3 is TGTGCCAGCAGCGGTTTGGGACAGGGGATTGAAAACATTCAGTACTTC.

The rearrangement links TRBV2 to TRBJ1-2; tentative D call: TRBD1 (5 bases). Trimming removed 3 bases at V and 4 bases at J, with 9 bases between. The germline V gene has CDR1 SNHLY and CDR2 FYNNEI. This CDR3 contains 13 residues. The CDR3 nucleotides read TGTGCCAGCAGTGACAGGGCCCCCTATGGCTACACCTTC. Translating gives CASSDRAPYGYTF.

J is TRBJ1-2 and V is TRBV6-5; D gene uncertain. The CDR3 length is 15 residues. Germline lookup yields CDR1 MNHEY and CDR2 SVGAGI. Trimming took 0 bases from V and 10 from J, leaving 18 bases between them. The CDR3 DNA reads as TGTGCCAGCAGTTACTCGCGCCGCACTGTAGTCGACTACACCTTC. Translation gives CASSYSRRTVVDYTF.

The chain recombines TRBV10-3 with TRBJ2-3; TRBD2 might be the D (7 bases). The germline V and J ends were trimmed by 5 bases and 5 bases, with 14 bases remaining between them. Germline V lookup: CDR1 ENHRY, CDR2 SYGVKD. The CDR3 consists of 14 residues. The CDR3 DNA reads TGTGCCATCAGTAAAGGGGGGGGCGAAGATACGCAGTATTTT. The encoded protein is CAISKGGGEDTQYF.

This clone was seen a handful of times. The gene calls are TRBV14 and TRBJ2-2; a possible D gene is TRBD2 (5 bases). CDR1 is SGHDN and CDR2 is FVKESK in the germline V gene. The CDR3 runs 15 residues. Deletions cut 4 bases from V and 3 bases from J, with 12 bases between. CDR3 residues: CASSRARGYTGELFF. The CDR3 DNA is TGTGCCAGCAGCCGTGCCCGGGGATACACCGGGGAGCTGTTTTTT.

In its sample, this clone was seen a few times. DNA for the CDR3: TGCAGCGTCGCTCTCAGGACAGGGGCCTACGAGCAGTACTTC. This encodes CSVALRTGAYEQYF. This chain joins TRBV29-1 and TRBJ2-7, with 9 bases lining up with TRBD1. Trimming cost V 6 bases and J 2 bases; bases outside gene matches: 8. The CDR3 has 14 residues. In germline, CDR1 is SQVTM, CDR2 ANQGSEA.

The V and J genes are TRBV30 and TRBJ2-3; 8 positions agree with TRBD2. The CDR3 contains 16 residues. J lost 0 bases, V lost 5 bases, and 10 bases had no gene match. CDR1 and CDR2 (germline): GTSNPN, SVGIG (reference sequence). DNA of the CDR3: TGTGCCTGGCGCCGGGAGGGGTATACTAGCACAGATACGCAGTATTTT. Its translation is CAWRREGYTSTDTQYF.

The chain is built from TRBV9 and TRBJ2-1; 7 nucleotides align to TRBD2. This CDR3 has 15 amino acids. J was trimmed by 3 bases and V by 3 bases; bases with no gene match: 6. CDR1 and CDR2 from the germline V gene are SGDLS and YYNGEE. CDR3 DNA sequence: TGTGCCAGCAGCGGTGGGTCGGGAGGCTACAATGAGCAGTTCTTC. It encodes CASSGGSGGYNEQFF.

This rearrangement joins TRBV2 to TRBJ2-5; 9 positions agree with TRBD1. V was clipped by 7 bases and J by 1 base; unmatched bases: 7. The CDR3 consists of 15 residues. Germline-derived CDR1 and CDR2 are SNHLY and FYNNEI. The CDR3 protein is CASTRDRAPQETQYF. CDR3 bases: TGTGCCAGCACCCGGGACAGGGCCCCCCAAGAGACCCAGTACTTC.

The sample holds a few counts of this clone. The V and J genes are TRBV5-5 and TRBJ2-5; D uncertain. The germline CDR1 and CDR2 sequences are SGHKS and YYEKEE (reference sequence). The V and J ends lost 3 bases and 5 bases respectively, with 11 bases between them. The CDR3 runs 13 residues. The CDR3 coding sequence is TGTGCCAGCAGCTCCCCCTACCGGGAGACCCAGTACTTC. Residues: CASSSPYRETQYF.

V and J are TRBV4-2 and TRBJ2-1, with D possibly being TRBD2 (6 bases). Germline CDR1 reads LGHNA; CDR2 reads YNFKEQ. CDR3 length: 17 residues. The V end lost 3 bases, the J end lost 0 bases, and 15 bases lay between the germline ends. The CDR3 coding sequence is TGTGCCAGCAGCCAGGTGTTAGCGGTGAACTCCTACAATGAGCAGTTCTTC. Amino acids: CASSQVLAVNSYNEQFF.

The chain is built from TRBV25-1 and TRBJ2-4; possibly TRBD2 for D (5 bases). The germline V gene encodes CDR1 MGHDK and CDR2 SYGVNS. Trimming removed 4 bases at V and 8 bases at J, with 18 bases between. This CDR3 comprises 15 residues. This CDR3 reads CASSGERLGLDIQYF. The DNA of the CDR3 is TGTGCCAGCAGTGGAGAGCGCCTAGGACTTGACATTCAGTACTTC.

V usage is TRBV6-5 and J usage is TRBJ2-3, with 7 bases identical to TRBD2. The CDR3 consists of 13 residues. Trimming took 6 bases from V and 8 from J; bases not matched to a gene: 8. Germline V CDR1 and CDR2: MNHEY, SVGAGI. DNA for the CDR3: TGTGCCAGCAGAACGGGGCGGGGGAGTACGCAGTATTTT. It specifies CASRTGRGSTQYF.

The chain carries TRBV5-4 and TRBJ2-5, with 8 bases identical to TRBD1. Germline V gene data show CDR1 as SGHNT and CDR2 as YYREEE (reference sequence). V shed 0 bases, J shed 4 bases, and the junction held 8 bases outside the gene matches. This CDR3 is built from 16 residues. The CDR3, as DNA: TGTGCCAGCAGCTTGGACCTGACAGGGGCATCAGAGACCCAGTACTTC. Protein product: CASSLDLTGASETQYF.

The V call is TRBV5-4, the J call TRBJ1-2; D may be TRBD1 (6 bases). CDR3 length equals 12 residues. The V end lost 4 bases, the J end lost 4 bases, and 8 bases lay between the germline ends. The V gene's germline CDR1 is SGHNT and CDR2 YYREEE (reference sequence). CDR3 sequence (DNA): TGTGCCAGCAGCACGGACAGCTATGGCTACACCTTC. This gives the protein CASSTDSYGYTF.

The V and J genes are TRBV27 and TRBJ2-2; possible D gene TRBD1, 5 bases. The germline CDR1 and CDR2 sequences are MNHEY and SMNVEV (reference sequence). The ends were cut back, 8 bases at V and 3 bases at J, with 13 bases in the middle. The CDR3 totals 14 residues. The DNA of the CDR3 is TGTGCCAGCGGTAAGCGACAGTACACCGGGGAGCTGTTTTTT. Translating it yields CASGKRQYTGELFF.

The chain joins TRBV29-1 to TRBJ2-5; D is perhaps TRBD2 (6 bases). The length of the CDR3 is 12 residues. Germline assignment: CDR1 SQVTM and CDR2 ANQGSEA. V was trimmed by 7 bases and J by 4 bases, leaving 13 bases between them. The CDR3 here is CSGDPGGETQYF. DNA for the CDR3: TGCAGCGGCGACCCCGGGGGAGAGACCCAGTACTTC.

The chain joins TRBV7-2 to TRBJ2-2; 8 bases are shared with TRBD2. With 9 bases clipped from V and 4 bases from J, the junction kept 10 bases outside the gene matches. CDR1 and CDR2 (germline): SGHTA, FQGNSA. The CDR3 totals 15 residues. The CDR3 coding sequence is TGTGCCAGACCCGGGGGGGGTCGAGTCACCGGGGAGCTGTTTTTT. As protein: CARPGGGRVTGELFF.

The chain couples TRBV5-1 to TRBJ2-6; TRBD1 matches at 8 bases. Trimming cost V 7 bases and J 0 bases; bases outside gene matches: 6. The CDR3 runs 16 residues. Germline V gene sequence: CDR1 SGHRS, CDR2 YFSETQ. The CDR3 DNA reads as TGCGCCAGCTCGGGACAGGTGCTCTCTGGGGCCAACGTCCTGACTTTC. Translated, it gives CASSGQVLSGANVLTF.

The chain uses TRBV2 and TRBJ2-2, with TRBD2 matching over 7 bases. The CDR3 loop spans 15 amino acids. Germline CDR1 is SNHLY and CDR2 is FYNNEI. The V segment lost 7 bases and the J segment 1 base; nucleotides outside the gene matches: 6. The CDR3 loop is CASNPASGNTGELFF. The DNA of the CDR3 is TGTGCCAGCAACCCGGCTAGCGGGAACACCGGGGAGCTGTTTTTT.

V gene TRBV7-3 combines with J gene TRBJ2-2; possibly TRBD1 for D (6 bases). Trimming took off 5 bases at V and 0 bases at J, with 16 bases between the two ends. CDR3 length: 17 residues. Germline V gene data show CDR1 as SGHTA and CDR2 as FQGTGA. CDR3 loop: CASSPRVGTTNTGELFF. Here the CDR3 DNA reads TGTGCCAGCAGCCCAAGGGTCGGGACAACGAACACCGGGGAGCTGTTTTTT.

A single count supports this clone. The chain carries TRBV4-2 and TRBJ2-1; 9 bases align to TRBD1. The V segment lost 0 bases and the J segment 4 bases; nucleotides outside the gene matches: 1. The CDR3 runs 15 residues. Germline values: CDR1 LGHNA, CDR2 YNFKEQ. CDR3: CASSQDGTGYNEQFF. The CDR3 DNA is TGTGCCAGCAGCCAAGATGGGACAGGGTACAATGAGCAGTTCTTC.

The chain recombines TRBV6-1 with TRBJ2-7; 11 nucleotides align to TRBD1. V was clipped by 7 bases and J by 6 bases; unmatched bases: 8. Germline CDR1 MNHNS, CDR2 SASEGT. The CDR3 length is 14 residues. The CDR3 nucleotides read TGTGCCAGCAATACCGGACAGGGGGCCGGCGAGCAGTACTTC. Translating it yields CASNTGQGAGEQYF.

The V call is TRBV6-1, the J call TRBJ1-3; D is undetermined. Looked up from germline, CDR1 is MNHNS and CDR2 is SASEGT. The CDR3 covers 13 residues. V lost 10 bases and J lost 2, with 12 bases in between. CDR3 region: CATCFRAGNTIYF. The DNA for the CDR3 is TGTGCCACCTGCTTTCGGGCTGGAAACACCATATATTTT.

This clone was seen just once. The chain has TRBV29-1 and TRBJ2-7; 9 nucleotides align to TRBD1. The length of the CDR3 is 13 residues. Germline V CDR1 and CDR2: SQVTM, ANQGSEA. Germline trimming cut 7 bases from V and 4 bases from J; bases unmatched to any gene: 8. CDR3 amino acids: CSAWTGEGYEQYF. In DNA form, the CDR3 reads TGCAGCGCTTGGACAGGGGAGGGGTACGAGCAGTACTTC.

This CDR3 is CASSQDPGTSGITGELFF. The CDR3 nucleotides read TGTGCCAGCAGCCAAGATCCGGGGACTAGCGGAATCACCGGGGAGCTGTTTTTT. The chain uses TRBV14 and TRBJ2-2; 11 nucleotides line up with TRBD2. Germline V gene lookup returns CDR1 SGHDN and CDR2 FVKESK. The CDR3 consists of 18 residues. With V trimmed by 0 bases and J by 4 bases, 7 bases remained unmatched.

As for this clone: A junction end diverges from the germline sequence, so it may reflect a read error. V usage is TRBV6-6 and J usage is TRBJ2-7; 10 bases are shared with TRBD1. Germline CDR1 and CDR2: MNHNY and SVGAGI (reference sequence). This CDR3 has 15 amino acids. The CDR3 sequence: CASKGDRGFPYEQHF. CDR3 nucleotides: TGTGCCAGCAAGGGGGACAGGGGATTTCCCTACGAGCAGCACTTC.

The chain combines TRBV19 with TRBJ2-4; 7 bases map to TRBD2. The ends lost 5 bases at V and 1 base at J; junction bases unmatched: 8. The CDR3 consists of 16 residues. Germline V lookup: CDR1 LNHDA, CDR2 SQIVND (reference sequence). The CDR3 here is CASSPSGVWAKNIQYF. The DNA for the CDR3 is TGTGCCAGTAGTCCAAGCGGGGTTTGGGCCAAAAACATTCAGTACTTC.

The V and J genes are TRBV29-1 and TRBJ1-1; D is perhaps TRBD1 (5 bases). The ends were cut back, 6 bases at V and 7 bases at J, with 12 bases in the middle. Germline assignment: CDR1 SQVTM and CDR2 ANQGSEA. The CDR3 has 11 residues. The CDR3 loop is CSVGGAVEAFF. CDR3 nucleotide sequence: TGCAGCGTGGGTGGGGCGGTTGAAGCTTTCTTT.

The rearrangement joins TRBV6-1 to TRBJ2-7; a possible D gene is TRBD2 (5 bases). V lost 4 bases to trimming and J lost 2 bases, with 18 bases between them. The CDR3 is made up of 16 amino acids. Germline values: CDR1 MNHNS, CDR2 SASEGT. CDR3 sequence reads: CASSVYMETGTYEQYF. CDR3 nucleotide sequence: TGTGCCAGCAGTGTATATATGGAGACGGGAACCTACGAGCAGTACTTC.